This T cell receptor beta chain came from a study of cytomegalovirus exposure and HLA in healthy donors. Whole-study context: The 120 or so validation repertoires used a platform that matched the one used for the approximately 700 first-cohort repertoires, as a later analysis reported.

The CDR3 is 15 amino acids. V dropped 0 bases and J dropped 5 bases, with 11 bases sitting between them. Germline V gives CDR1 KGHSH, CDR2 LQKENI. Concerning this clone: The antigen remains unidentified.

Here immunoSEQ multiplex PCR was the method, and the copy in TCRdb shows in-frame clones only, minus some. The data show a few hundred thousand clones, around 91% seen once. Points from the study as a whole: In vitro assays verified that a few CMV-associated chains recognized CMV antigens specifically. Both high specificity and high sensitivity reportedly marked the classifier's diagnosis of cytomegalovirus status. Researchers counted around 180 TCR beta chains as cytomegalovirus-associated.

The chain employs TRBV18 and TRBJ1-5; no firm D call. This TCR was recovered from a woman aged 25 to 39 in good health and CMV-seronegative. The sequenced sample was PBMCs. The CDR3 sequence is CASSPPGRSDQPQHF. CDR3 DNA sequence: TGTGCCAGCTCACCACCGGGGAGGTCCGATCAGCCCCAGCATTTT.